Sequencing of this T cell receptor beta chain was carried out in a study of T cell responses to AZD1222 COVID-19 vaccine. The study, taken as a whole, reports: Two AZD1222 doses significantly raised spike-specific TCR breadth and depth over controls. Spike-wide coverage was observed for vaccine-associated CD4 TCRs, with dominant responses at 160-218 and 743-854. Only a handful of AZD1222 recipients were seropositive at baseline.

V dropped 0 bases and J dropped 2; count of bases not matched to a gene: 6. CDR3 length equals 18 residues. Germline assignment: CDR1 SGHAT and CDR2 FQNNGV. The assay was immunoSEQ multiplex PCR, and TCRdb's table has in-frame clones only and misses some. This table has approximately 120,000 clones, less than 95% appearing once. About this clone: The target antigen is unknown.

V gene TRBV11-2 combines with J gene TRBJ2-5; TRBD2 aligns across 13 bases. This TCR came from an adult in good health. The sample in question was peripheral blood, obtained on day 0 of MenACWY control vaccination. Written as DNA, the CDR3 is TGTGCCAGCAGCTTAGACCCCTGGACTAGCGGGGGACAAGAGACCCAGTACTTC. Translating gives CASSLDPWTSGGQETQYF.